A selection of T cell receptor beta chains follows, all from one sample in a study of graft-versus-host responses after intestinal transplantation. Antigens for these TCRs are unknown. The assay was immunoSEQ multiplex PCR, and TCRdb's table has in-frame clones only and misses some. This table holds around 93,000 clones, 80% to 95% found once. The sample in question was unstimulated CD8+ T cells sorted from spleen or lymph node cells, obtained before intestinal transplant. Source of these receptors: a human donor who received an intestinal transplant. CDR3s include the opening cysteine and the closing phenylalanine or tryptophan. The D gene is left open where the match is weak. A clone size is listed for some rows: how often the clone was seen (once, few, many), or a class if it is expanded.

v_call	clone_size	d_call	j_call	cdr3_nt	cdr3_aa
TRBV27	-	TRBD2	TRBJ2-1	TGTGCCAGCAGTGATGCGGGACTAGACTACAATGAGCAGTTCTTC	CASSDAGLDYNEQFF
TRBV14	once	-	TRBJ1-2	TGTGCCAGCAGCCACTTAGTGAACACCGCTAACTATGGCTACACCTTC	CASSHLVNTANYGYTF
TRBV28	-	TRBD2	TRBJ2-1	TGTGCCAGCAGTCCGGAGTTCCCTAGCGGGTTCAATGAGCAGTTCTTC	CASSPEFPSGFNEQFF
TRBV28	-	-	TRBJ2-3	TGTGCCAGCAGTTTTGGACCAGGGGCTCCCAGCACAGATACGCAGTATTTT	CASSFGPGAPSTDTQYF
TRBV28	-	-	TRBJ1-4	TGTGCCAGCAGTTTGTTGGCAACTAATGAAAAACTGTTTTTT	CASSLLATNEKLFF
TRBV2	-	TRBD2	TRBJ2-1	TGTGCCAGCAGTGGTAGCGGGACGCTCTACAATGAGCAGTTCTTC	CASSGSGTLYNEQFF
TRBV11-2	once	-	TRBJ2-3	TGTGCCAGCAGCTGGACCGGGCCCTCCCCCACAGATACGCAGTATTTT	CASSWTGPSPTDTQYF
TRBV7-6	-	-	TRBJ1-1	TGTGCCAGCAGCTTAGCAGGGGACACTGAAGCTTTCTTT	CASSLAGDTEAFF
TRBV12-5	-	TRBD2	TRBJ2-7	TGTGCTAGCAGATATAGCGGGCAGACTTACGAGCAGTACTTC	CASRYSGQTYEQYF
TRBV13	-	TRBD2	TRBJ2-4	TGTGCCAGCAGCCTCGGGACTAGCGGGATACCTTCCATTCAGTACTTC	CASSLGTSGIPSIQYF
TRBV6-6	-	-	TRBJ2-5	TGTGCCAGCAGTGCCGGTTGGGAGACCCAGTACTTC	CASSAGWETQYF
TRBV9	-	-	TRBJ1-1	TGTGCCAGCAGCGACCGGTCCGCCACTGAAGCTTTCTTT	CASSDRSATEAFF
TRBV18	-	TRBD2	TRBJ2-3	TGTGCCAGCTCACCGGGACTAGCGGTACCCCCGGCAGATACGCAGTATTTT	CASSPGLAVPPADTQYF
TRBV14	-	-	TRBJ1-5	TGTGCCAGCAGCCAAGCCGTCGGACAGCTTTATAGCAATCAGCCCCAGCATTTT	CASSQAVGQLYSNQPQHF
TRBV6-1	-	TRBD2	TRBJ2-1	TGTGCCAGCAGTTCGGGCATAGCGGGAGGAAATGAGCAGTTCTTC	CASSSGIAGGNEQFF
TRBV4-1	-	-	TRBJ2-7	TGCGCCAGCAGCCAGGAAGATAGGGGGGGGAGCTACGAGCAGTACTTC	CASSQEDRGGSYEQYF
TRBV7-3	-	TRBD1	TRBJ2-1	TGTGCCAGCAGCCCCACAGGGGGCTCCTACAATGAGCAGTTCTTC	CASSPTGGSYNEQFF
TRBV5-4	-	-	TRBJ1-1	TGTGCCAGCAGCCCCCGGACACTTCTGAACACTGAAGCTTTCTTT	CASSPRTLLNTEAFF
TRBV19	-	-	TRBJ1-2	TGTGCCAGTAGTATTTTCGGTGGCTACACCTTC	CASSIFGGYTF
TRBV6-5	-	-	TRBJ2-7	TGTGCCAGCAGTAAATGGACGGACAAATCTGGGGGGCAGTACTTC	CASSKWTDKSGGQYF
TRBV18	-	TRBD1	TRBJ2-5	TGTGCCAGCTCGTATGAGCCGGGACAGGGGGCCGAAACCCAGTACTTC	CASSYEPGQGAETQYF
TRBV19	-	TRBD1	TRBJ1-4	TGTGCCAGTAGTATCGAACTGACAGGGGAGGCAACTAATGAAAAACTGTTTTTT	CASSIELTGEATNEKLFF
TRBV6-6	-	-	TRBJ1-5	TGTGCCAGCAGTTCCCAGTTCGTTCAGCCCCAGCATTTT	CASSSQFVQPQHF
TRBV5-1	-	-	TRBJ2-1	TGCGCCAGCACCCCTGCAGGGAGGCACTACAATGAGCAGTTCTTC	CASTPAGRHYNEQFF
TRBV7-6	-	TRBD1	TRBJ2-6	TGTGCCAGCAGCTTGGGACAGGGGATATCTGGGGCCAACGTCCTGACTTTC	CASSLGQGISGANVLTF
TRBV27	-	-	TRBJ1-6	TGTGCCAGCAGTTTATTAGTAGAGGGGGGAAATTCACCCCTCCACTTT	CASSLLVEGGNSPLHF
TRBV9	-	-	TRBJ2-1	TGTGCCAGCAGCGTAGAACCGGGTCACGCCTACAATGAGCAGTTCTTC	CASSVEPGHAYNEQFF
TRBV5-1	-	TRBD1	TRBJ2-5	TGCGCCAGCAGCTTGCACAGGGGTTATGTACAAGAGACCCAGTACTTC	CASSLHRGYVQETQYF
TRBV5-1	-	TRBD1	TRBJ2-1	TGCGCCAGCAGCTTGACGTGGACAGGGGAGTACAATGAGCAGTTCTTC	CASSLTWTGEYNEQFF
TRBV10-1	few	-	TRBJ1-6	TGCGCCAGCAGTGGAGACTATAATTCACCCCTCCACTTT	CASSGDYNSPLHF
TRBV4-2	-	TRBD2	TRBJ2-5	TGTGCCAGCAGCCAAGATGGGGGCAGCGGGAGTCCCGAGACCCAGTACTTC	CASSQDGGSGSPETQYF
TRBV2	-	-	TRBJ2-7	TGTGCCAGCAGTGGTGTTATGGCAGCCGAAACTGCCTACGAGCAGTACTTC	CASSGVMAAETAYEQYF